Only a few counts were recorded for the clone carrying this T cell receptor beta chain. The sample originates from a study of regulatory T cells in long-lasting Graves disease. According to the study, TCR beta libraries were built with iRepertoire HTBI primers and CDR3-region Arm-PCR. Each CDR3 protein is one row after TCRdb ran MiXCR on the multiplex PCR reads. The table records 250,000 to 400,000 distinct CDR3 sequences, 18% of them present only once. This CDR3 is built from 14 residues. V dropped 4 bases and J dropped 6 bases, with 13 bases sitting between them. Noted time point: newly diagnosed GD, antithyroid drugs for less than 3 months. The TCR library used RNA extracted from PBMCs. The collection involved drawing about 8.2 milliliters of peripheral blood into EDTA tubes.

This TCR was sampled from a female donor with Graves disease. The rearrangement uses TRBV12-3 or TRBV12-4 and TRBJ1-5; a weak D match, TRBD1 (6 bases). The sequencing used peripheral blood mononuclear cells (PBMCs), collected at new diagnosis, from a patient treated with antithyroid drugs. This CDR3 reads CASSWGGLGQPQHF. CDR3 nucleotide sequence: TGTGCCAGCAGTTGGGGGGGGCTGGGTCAGCCCCAGCATTTT.